The subject of this entry is one T cell receptor (beta chain). The antigen this receptor binds is unknown. No base-level quality is on record; no much larger clone is a single base apart. In total, more than 500 healthy bone marrow donors made up the cohort. At the time of sampling, every cohort member was nominally healthy, though immune exposures that went unrecorded were likely present. The donor tested CMV seropositive and was one of the 289 seropositive cohort members. A peripheral blood sample was collected from each donor, and TCR beta sequencing was performed on peripheral blood mononuclear cells. Genomic DNA extraction from the blood cell samples was performed with the Qiagen DNeasy Blood Extraction Kit. The record originates from a study of cytomegalovirus exposure and HLA in healthy donors (dated by TCRdb to about 2017). In the study overall: An earlier analysis of several hundred of the donors reported 276 Gb of sequence data and 117 million unique TCR beta sequences obtained from 150 million to 200 million T cells. An early release that covered fewer than 750 HLA-typed donors contained around 300 gigabases of sequencing data and some 87 million unique TCR sequences. Of the 300 to 400 genotyped donors, approximately 80% fell in the genetic ancestry cluster associated with self-reported Caucasian donors. The study aimed to test whether signatures of past pathogen exposure could be identified by cataloging public T cell receptors. Using immunosequencing, the study profiled T cell repertoires from fewer than 700 subjects and related those repertoires to cytomegalovirus serostatus. Besides the first cohort of more than 650 subjects, a separate validation cohort made up of around 120 different subjects was used. To predict cytomegalovirus infection status, the study combined high-throughput TCR immunosequencing, statistical association of individual TCRs with disease status, and machine learning. In a later analysis, previously published TCR beta repertoires from several hundred donors were re-analyzed and high-resolution HLA genotyping was added so that TCR occurrence patterns could be studied. In the later analysis, no new phenotypic data were used to find candidate immune exposures; instead, reliance was placed on TCR beta sequences and their occurrence across donors. To decide whether each TCR beta V gene segment behaved as functional or pseudogenic, an earlier analysis of approximately 590 of the donors relied on high-throughput TCR beta sequencing. Donor age, sex, ethnicity and CMV serostatus were compiled alongside the repertoire data. Genome-wide SNP genotypes for about three fifths of the roughly 670 donors were used in a later genetic analysis, which treated that subset as a discovery cohort. Every discovery cohort repertoire had been produced on one sequencing platform. Class I and class II HLA loci were covered by the typing at four-digit resolution. The number of typed donors differed by locus: about 620-630 for A, B, C, DRB1 and DQB1; roughly 510 for DQA1; some 610 for DPA1; and around 470 for DPB1. Because of strong linkage in the cohort, roughly five DR-DQ haplotypes were treated as single units for association and clustering. Among roughly 400 genotyped donors of the cohort, an average of approximately 220,000 unique TCR beta nucleotide sequences was sequenced per donor, of which about 19% were non-productive. The study at large found these results: In a later analysis, the rate of TCR association differed among HLA loci, with DRB1 alleles having the most associated TCRs and HLA-C alleles having the fewest. Correlated functional status among segregating V segments might be attributable to linkage disequilibrium, but an unknown experimental factor could not be ruled out. In a later genetic analysis, a missense DCLRE1C variant was associated with V-gene and J-gene trimming of TCR beta chains, and the association was replicated in an independent cohort. Compared with the roughly 670-donor mean, donors in an Asian-associated ancestry cluster had fewer N-insertions in productive TCRs, according to a later genetic analysis. Some IMGT-functional V segments, including TRBV6-2 and TRBV6-3, could not be told apart with the 87-base-pair reads, so those segments were excluded. In an earlier analysis of over 550 of the donors, most TCR beta V segments were observed in productive rearrangements about 90% or about 30% of the time, broadly matching IMGT annotations. The cohort was sequenced for TCR beta chains only, and without alpha or paired-chain data the features that could be detected were limited. A cluster of highly shared sequence variants was judged likely to represent a technical artifact of the sequencing pipeline. Sequencing depth was assumed to be roughly uniform across donors in the presence/absence analyses, though that assumption may not hold. At a false discovery rate of 0.05, a later analysis linked under 20,000 TCR beta sequences to specific HLA alleles. HLA typing was unavailable for some donors at each locus, so association tests used only the typed subset. Immune exposure information for the cohort was limited to CMV serostatus. About 17 rarely observed V segments, including chromosome 9 orphons, were excluded from the earlier analysis of about 600 of the donors because counts were too low. In a later analysis, most CMV-associated TCR beta chains were found to appear HLA-restricted, with HLA associations seemingly driven largely by CMV exposure. In vitro tests confirmed that a few of the cytomegalovirus-associated TCR beta chains recognize cytomegalovirus antigens. Assigning TCR associations to individual alleles was difficult when HLA alleles, especially DR and DQ, strongly co-occurred. In a later analysis, HLA-associated TCR beta chains were found to be more clonally expanded and to have lower generation probabilities than equally common non-associated chains. According to a later analysis, parvovirus B19, influenza, CMV and Epstein-Barr virus appeared linked to several top co-occurrence clusters. The study listed 164 TCR beta chains as associated with cytomegalovirus. According to the authors, the approach could potentially be generalized to other disease states and immunological phenotypes. The classifier was reported to diagnose cytomegalovirus status with high specificity and sensitivity in both the original and validation cohorts. A further reported finding was that TCR beta sequences accurately predicted the HLA-A and HLA-B alleles for most subjects in the first cohort. Most TCR sequences were seen in very few donors, while some public TCRs were found in many individuals.

Library method: the immunoSEQ multiplex PCR assay. The multiplex PCR relied on a mix of 60 forward primers for TCR Vbeta segments and 13 reverse primers for TCR Jbeta segments. The CDR3 region of rearranged TCR beta genes was amplified from genomic DNA by a multiplex PCR assay. The amplified TCR beta libraries were sequenced on the Illumina HiSeq System as 87-base-pair reads. The published analysis was carried out like this. Across the 600 to 700 repertoires, a later analysis counted 80 million or so unique TCR beta chains, 9.5 million to 12 million of which were shared by at least two donors. A nearest-neighbor algorithm error-corrected the raw reads and collapsed the reads into unique sequences, merging closely related sequences to remove PCR and sequencing errors. Alignment of CDR3 sequences to IMGT reference sequences was used to assign V, D and J gene segments. Each retained sequence needed at least a six-nucleotide match to both a V gene segment and a J gene segment. Rearrangements were classified as productive when the CDR3 lacked stop codons and remained in frame with V and J, and all other rearrangements were classified as non-productive. Following IMGT convention, CDR3 was defined as the stretch from the second conserved V-encoded cysteine up to the conserved J-encoded phenylalanine. In an earlier analysis of 500 to 650 of the donors, sequences lacking an unambiguous match to a single V gene segment were excluded. An earlier analysis of under 750 of the donors called V segments functional above 56.7% productive rearrangements and segregating when the between-donor standard deviation exceeded 5%. A statistical classification framework was built to diagnose cytomegalovirus status from the catalog of TCR beta chain sequences. A later analysis assigned V and J genes by comparing TCR nucleotide sequences with IMGT/GENE-DB human TR gene sequences. A later analysis assigned CDR3 sequences and most-parsimonious VDJ recombination scenarios with the TCRdist pipeline. In a later analysis, each TCR beta chain was defined by its CDR3 amino acid sequence together with its V-gene family, and reads without a unique V-gene family were excluded. As a way to deal with suspected cross-contamination and a sequencing artifact, a later analysis dropped hundreds of nucleotide sequences that were highly shared and had low generation probability. In a later analysis, a clonal expansion index for each public chain was calculated from normalized within-repertoire ranks of inferred template counts. A later analysis computed generation probabilities with a VDJ recombination model fitted to out-of-frame rearrangements, and checked the results against IGoR. In a later analysis, TCR-TCR, TCR-HLA and TCR-CMV co-occurrence was scored with hypergeometric tests, and a repertoire-size bias correction was applied to TCR pairs. To estimate false discovery rates, a later analysis permuted the HLA or CMV assignments 20 times. In a later analysis, co-occurring TCRs were grouped using DBSCAN, and TCRdist sequence similarity was added for clustering within HLA-allele-positive subsets. Repertoires with fewer than 30,000 or more than 120,000 public chains were left out of co-occurrence clustering, as were five repertoires with anomalous nucleotide sharing. This immuneACCESS table, as held by TCRdb, lists in-frame sequences with V and J called but not all clones. Of the missing ones, under half trace to an unresolved V gene in checked studies; the others have no known cause. The V and J calls and the clone size are those of that table, but D and trimming were determined from the DNA. Here the sample has around 120,000 clones; about two thirds occur a single time. Of the sample, over 2% falls within the top ten clones.

Per the germline V gene (reference sequence), SEHNR is the CDR1 and FQNEAQ is the CDR2. From its cysteine to its phenylalanine, the CDR3 spans 17 amino acids. The kept DNA is CDR3 alone, 51 bases in frame from the first base. V is reduced by 0 bases and J by 4 bases, leaving a spacing of 18 bases between them. The source material was PBMCs. The receptor was isolated from a woman aged 55 to 70 in good health and CMV-seropositive. The rearrangement combines TRBV7-9 with TRBJ1-2, with the D gene too uncertain to name. The base sequence is TGTGCCAGCAGCTTAGCGGCGGTCGGGGATCCAACCTATGGCTACACCTTC. Its amino acids are CASSLAAVGDPTYGYTF.